The 30 T cell receptor beta chains listed next were all sequenced from one sample in a study of early T cells in non-severe SARS-CoV-2 infection. Using its own MiXCR run on the 5' RACE reads, TCRdb lists one record per CDR3 protein. The sample includes tens of thousands of distinct CDR3 sequences, approximately 16% of them seen just once. Sequences were derived from whole blood, sampled at baseline. The receptors originated from an adult who was a healthcare worker with PCR-confirmed SARS-CoV-2 infection or an uninfected control (not recorded which).

This clonotype was observed a few times. CDR3 coding DNA: TGTGCCAGCAGCCAAGATTGGGGACAGGGCCCCTATGGCTACACCTTC. This encodes CASSQDWGQGPYGYTF. The chain has TRBV14 and TRBJ1-2, with 9 positions matching TRBD1. The germline V gene encodes CDR1 SGHDN and CDR2 FVKESK. V gave up 0 bases and J gave up 4 bases; unmatched junction bases: 6. The CDR3 runs to 16 residues.

This sequence joins TRBV5-1 and TRBJ2-3, with 9 positions matching TRBD2. Germline-derived CDR1 and CDR2 are SGHRS and YFSETQ. The CDR3 runs to 14 residues. J was trimmed by 7 bases and V by 0 bases; bases with no gene match: 3. The CDR3: CASSLEAGGYTQYF. The DNA for the CDR3 is TGCGCCAGCAGCTTGGAAGCGGGAGGATATACGCAGTATTTT.

This clonotype has only a few counts. CDR3 bases: TGTGCCAGCTCACCTAGTATAGCGAACTACAATGAGCAGTTCTTC. This codes for CASSPSIANYNEQFF. The chain recombines TRBV18 with TRBJ2-1, with a tentative D call TRBD2 (5 bases). The CDR3 sequence is 15 residues long. Germline CDR1 reads KGHSH; CDR2 reads LQKENI. Trimming pared 3 bases from V and 3 bases from J, leaving 12 bases between.

This chain uses TRBV6-2 or TRBV6-3 with TRBJ2-3; D unresolved. Trimming shortened V by 6 bases and J by 2 bases, and 15 bases separated the two germline ends. The V gene's germline CDR1 is MNHEY and CDR2 SVGEGT. This CDR3 contains 15 residues. DNA for the CDR3: TGTGCCAGCAGCTCCCGTGGCTTCTCCACAGATACGCAGTATTTT. Translated, it gives CASSSRGFSTDTQYF.

This clonotype has just a few counts. The chain couples TRBV10-3 to TRBJ2-1; TRBD2 aligns across 11 bases. V was clipped by 10 bases and J by 4 bases; unmatched bases: 6. Germline V gene lookup returns CDR1 ENHRY and CDR2 SYGVKD. CDR3 length equals 14 residues. The CDR3 protein is CATQLAGVYNEQFF. The CDR3 nucleotides are TGTGCCACCCAACTAGCGGGAGTTTACAATGAGCAGTTCTTC.

V and J are TRBV10-2 and TRBJ1-2; weak D call: TRBD1 (6 bases). Trimming stripped 6 bases from V and 6 bases from J, with 11 bases between. Germline CDR1 WSHSY, CDR2 SAAADI. The CDR3 runs 12 residues. CDR3 bases: TGCGCCAGCAGCAGGGACATTGATGGCTACACCTTC. This codes for CASSRDIDGYTF.

The chain couples TRBV18 to TRBJ1-3; 8 bases match TRBD1. Germline CDR1 and CDR2: KGHSH and LQKENI. This CDR3 spans 15 amino acids. Trimming removed 4 bases from V and 5 bases from J; junction bases left unmatched: 7. CDR3 DNA sequence: TGTGCCAGCTCACGGACAGGGTTATTAAGAAACACCATATATTTT. It specifies CASSRTGLLRNTIYF.

The V gene is TRBV12-3 or TRBV12-4, the J gene TRBJ1-5; D might be TRBD1 (6 bases). V gave up 6 bases and J gave up 6 bases, with 12 bases separating them. This CDR3 comprises 13 residues. CDR3 DNA sequence: TGTGCCAGCAGGGGGGGGCCGGGTCAGCCCCAGCATTTT. It codes for CASRGGPGQPQHF.

The V and J genes are TRBV13 and TRBJ2-3; no clear D. V was clipped by 6 bases and J by 0 bases, with 10 bases between them. Germline V gene data show CDR1 as PRHDT and CDR2 as FYEKMQ (reference sequence). The CDR3 contains 14 residues. CDR3 nucleotide sequence: TGTGCCAGCAGACCCGCCGCTAGCACAGATACGCAGTATTTT. Its translation is CASRPAASTDTQYF.

This clonotype was observed many times. The J gene is TRBJ2-7, the V gene TRBV7-9; 7 bases fit TRBD1. The CDR3 has 14 residues. After removal of 5 bases from V and 9 bases from J, the junction contained 13 bases not matched to a gene. In germline, CDR1 is SEHNR, CDR2 FQNEAQ (reference sequence). The CDR3 here is CASSRPQGPSGQYF. The CDR3 DNA reads as TGTGCCAGCAGCCGCCCACAGGGGCCGTCCGGGCAGTACTTC.

The chain recombines TRBV7-4 with TRBJ2-7; D remains unclear. Between the trimmed V and J ends, which lost 4 bases and 0 bases, there was a span of 4 bases. The germline V gene has CDR1 SGHVT and CDR2 SQSDAQ. This CDR3 is 12 amino acids long. The CDR3 coding sequence is TGTGCCAGCAGCTGCCGCTCCTACGAGCAGTACTTC. Its translation: CASSCRSYEQYF.

V usage is TRBV5-5 and J usage is TRBJ1-2, with TRBD1 identical over 7 bases. The CDR3 contains 15 residues. Germline trimming cut 4 bases from V and 6 bases from J; bases unmatched to any gene: 12. Germline V lookup: CDR1 SGHKS, CDR2 YYEKEE (reference sequence). CDR3 region: CASSIQGTTINGYTF. For the CDR3, the DNA is TGTGCCAGCAGCATACAGGGGACAACTATAAATGGCTACACCTTC. Using reference TRBV5-5 and TRBJ1-2 for the parts outside the CDR3, the full variable domain is DAGVTQSPTHLIKTRGQQVTLRCSPISGHKSVSWYQQVLGQGPQFIFQYYEKEERGRGNFPDRFSARQFPNYSSELNVNALLLGDSALYLCASSIQGTTINGYTFGSGTRLTVV.

The chain employs TRBV12-3 or TRBV12-4 and TRBJ1-6; weak D call: TRBD1 (5 bases). The CDR3 has 15 amino acids. The germline V and J ends were trimmed by 0 bases and 7 bases, with 10 bases remaining between them. The CDR3 coding sequence is TGTGCCAGCAGTTTAGCGGGGCGCAGGAATTCACCCCTCCACTTT. Its translation: CASSLAGRRNSPLHF.

This clonotype was seen only a few times. The chain joins TRBV28 to TRBJ2-7, with a possible D match to TRBD1 (5 bases). The CDR3 contains 13 residues. Per germline, CDR1 MDHEN and CDR2 SYDVKM. Trimming removed 7 bases at V and 5 bases at J, with 15 bases between. Written as DNA, the CDR3 is TGTGCCAGCACCTTAGGGGCCAGGGACGAGCAGTACTTC. It codes for CASTLGARDEQYF.

This clonotype was counted only a few times. The chain recombines TRBV9 with TRBJ2-1; D may be TRBD1 or TRBD2 (5 bases each). CDR3 length equals 13 residues. The ends were cut back, 3 bases at V and 6 bases at J, with 10 bases in the middle. From germline, CDR1 is SGDLS and CDR2 YYNGEE. The CDR3 is CASSGDGRNEQFF. In DNA form, the CDR3 reads TGTGCCAGCAGCGGGGACGGACGCAATGAGCAGTTCTTC.

This rearrangement joins TRBV19 to TRBJ2-1; 12 bases are shared with TRBD2. The CDR3 loop spans 14 amino acids. From germline, CDR1 is LNHDA and CDR2 SQIVND (reference sequence). With 7 bases clipped from V and 5 bases from J, the junction kept 3 bases outside the gene matches. The CDR3 loop reads CASISSGRDNEQFF. CDR3 nucleotides: TGTGCCAGTATATCTAGCGGGAGGGACAATGAGCAGTTCTTC.

The rearrangement joins TRBV7-6 to TRBJ2-5; D uncertain. The CDR3 covers 12 residues. V gave up 1 base and J gave up 4 bases, with 4 bases separating them. Germline V gene lookup returns CDR1 SGHVS and CDR2 FNYEAQ. The CDR3 reads CASSLDPETQYF. The DNA for the CDR3 is TGTGCCAGCAGCTTAGATCCAGAGACCCAGTACTTC.

The chain joins TRBV5-1 to TRBJ1-2; 8 nucleotides align to TRBD1. The V gene end was trimmed by 6 bases and the J gene end by 5 bases; junction bases not matched to a gene: 12. Germline-derived CDR1 and CDR2 are SGHRS and YFSETQ. This CDR3 is built from 15 residues. The CDR3 loop is CASTPGPGGLYGYTF. DNA of the CDR3: TGCGCCAGCACTCCGGGTCCAGGGGGCCTTTATGGCTACACCTTC.

This clonotype showed up just once. The chain is built from TRBV2 and TRBJ2-7; D is uncertain. Germline V CDR1 and CDR2: SNHLY, FYNNEI. This CDR3 is built from 14 residues. Trimming removed 4 bases from V and 6 bases from J, with 16 bases in between. The CDR3: CASSGQHPGREQYF. The CDR3 region has the DNA TGTGCCAGCAGTGGCCAACACCCCGGGCGCGAGCAGTACTTC.

The chain recombines TRBV20-1 with TRBJ2-5, with TRBD1 identical over 8 bases. The CDR3 runs 13 residues. Germline CDR1 and CDR2: DFQATT and SNEGSKA (reference sequence). The junction had 7 bases not matched to a gene; V was cut back by 5 bases and J by 5 bases. The CDR3 here is CSAPRQGSETQYF. Written as DNA, the CDR3 is TGCAGTGCTCCTCGACAGGGGTCGGAGACCCAGTACTTC.

In its sample, this clonotype was seen many times. The V and J genes are TRBV4-1 and TRBJ2-1; TRBD2 is a possible D gene (5 bases). Trimming took off 3 bases at V and 9 bases at J, with 18 bases between the two ends. CDR1 and CDR2 (germline): MGHRA, YSYEKL. The CDR3 is made up of 15 amino acids. The CDR3 spells CASSHIPEGQGEQFF. The CDR3 DNA reads TGCGCCAGCAGCCACATCCCCGAGGGCCAAGGTGAGCAGTTCTTC.

This clonotype showed up just a few times. This rearrangement joins TRBV20-1 to TRBJ2-7, with 8 bases identical to TRBD2. V lost 0 bases to trimming and J lost 4 bases; unmatched junction nucleotides: 11. Germline V gene sequence: CDR1 DFQATT, CDR2 SNEGSKA (reference sequence). The CDR3 has 16 amino acids. The CDR3 DNA sequence: TGCAGTGCTAGAGATTTCCTAGCGGGTGATTCATACGAGCAGTACTTC. It encodes CSARDFLAGDSYEQYF.

This clonotype has more than one count but fewer than ten. The gene calls are TRBV4-1 and TRBJ1-2; D is uncertain. The V end was cut by 1 base, the J end by 5 bases, with 11 bases between. The CDR3 runs to 14 residues. The germline gives CDR1 MGHRA, CDR2 YSYEKL. As DNA, the CDR3 is TGCGCCAGCAGCCAAGTCAGCGCAAATTATGGCTACACCTTC. It codes for CASSQVSANYGYTF.

The rearrangement joins TRBV28 to TRBJ2-7, with D perhaps TRBD1 (6 bases). V was shortened by 2 bases and J by 5 bases, with 10 bases between the two germline ends. From germline, CDR1 is MDHEN and CDR2 SYDVKM. This CDR3 comprises 13 residues. This CDR3 reads CASSLTGMDEQYF. The CDR3 DNA sequence: TGTGCCAGCAGTTTAACAGGGATGGACGAGCAGTACTTC.

This clonotype occurred many times. The gene calls are TRBV5-1 and TRBJ2-2; a weak D match, TRBD1 (6 bases). V shed 3 bases and J shed 0 bases, with 9 bases lying between them. Germline V gives CDR1 SGHRS, CDR2 YFSETQ. The length of the CDR3 is 15 residues. The CDR3 region has the DNA TGCGCCAGCAGCTCCCGGACAGCGAACACCGGGGAGCTGTTTTTT. Translation gives CASSSRTANTGELFF.

This rearrangement joins TRBV5-4 to TRBJ2-2, with 7 bases lining up with TRBD2. Unmatched junction bases numbered 3, after V lost 0 bases and J lost 4 bases. This CDR3 spans 15 amino acids. Germline-derived CDR1 and CDR2 are SGHNT and YYREEE (reference sequence). The CDR3 here is CASSLGGRGTGELFF. Here the CDR3 DNA reads TGTGCCAGCAGCTTGGGCGGGAGAGGCACCGGGGAGCTGTTTTTT.

A few counts support this clonotype. The J gene is TRBJ2-7, the V gene TRBV29-1, with D unresolved. The V end lost 4 bases, the J end lost 2 bases, and 18 bases lay between the germline ends. This CDR3 region has 15 residues. Per the germline V gene, CDR1 is SQVTM and CDR2 is ANQGSEA. The CDR3 reads CSVALSAGPTYEQYF. CDR3 DNA: TGCAGCGTTGCTTTATCGGCAGGCCCGACCTACGAGCAGTACTTC.

The chain combines TRBV20-1 with TRBJ2-3; D might be TRBD2 (6 bases). Deletions cut 2 bases from V and 2 bases from J, with 14 bases between. CDR1 is DFQATT and CDR2 is SNEGSKA in the germline V gene (reference sequence). CDR3 length equals 15 residues. CDR3 bases: TGCAGTGCTAGATCCTGGAGCGGGCCCACAGATACGCAGTATTTT. It specifies CSARSWSGPTDTQYF.

The chain has TRBV5-1 and TRBJ2-7, with 12 bases aligning to TRBD1. V shed 4 bases, J shed 5 bases, and the junction held 4 bases outside the gene matches. The CDR3 runs 14 residues. Germline V gene sequence: CDR1 SGHRS, CDR2 YFSETQ. This chain's CDR3 is CASSVRDRGHEQYF. CDR3 DNA: TGCGCCAGCAGCGTTAGGGACAGGGGGCACGAGCAGTACTTC.

The J gene is TRBJ2-1, the V gene TRBV6-6; D is possibly TRBD2 (5 bases). The CDR3 is 13 amino acids. Trimming shortened V by 3 bases and J by 6 bases, and 9 bases separated the two germline ends. Germline values: CDR1 MNHNY, CDR2 SVGAGI (reference sequence). CDR3 coding DNA: TGTGCCAGCAGTTATGGAGAGGGCAATGAGCAGTTCTTC. Its protein product is CASSYGEGNEQFF.